The entry below gives a single TCR beta chain sequence along with its context. As yet, its antigen is unknown. This CDR3 is also generated by other DNA sequences in the sample. Amplification used 60 Vbeta primers and 13 Jbeta primers. Clones were sequenced by immunoSEQ multiplex PCR, and TCRdb holds only the in-frame ones, with some missing. The table shows more than 150,000 clones, with just over 75% occurring only once. This sample is drawn from a study of cytomegalovirus exposure and HLA in healthy donors. Study-wide context: Falling in the Caucasian-associated ancestry cluster were less than 85% of approximately 410 genotyped donors.

Study results and caveats: Rarity characterized most TCR sequences, yet some public TCRs appeared in many donors. Analyzed later, most CMV-associated TCR beta chains appeared HLA-restricted. The study put roughly 160 TCR beta chains on its list as cytomegalovirus-associated.

Germline-derived CDR1 and CDR2 are MNHEY and SMNVEV (reference sequence). Unmatched junction bases numbered 14, after V lost 6 bases and J lost 2 bases. The CDR3 is 17 residues long. The chain carries TRBV27 and TRBJ2-7; 9 bases align to TRBD1. Sequenced: PBMCs. This clonotype was sampled from a man aged 35 to 55 in good health and CMV-seronegative. The CDR3 sequence: CASSSKDPGQGTYEQYF. The CDR3 DNA follows: TGTGCCAGCAGCTCCAAGGACCCGGGACAGGGAACCTACGAGCAGTACTTC.